This entry lists 10 T cell receptor beta chains sequenced from one sample in a study of cytomegalovirus exposure and HLA in healthy donors. Primers included in the PCR were 60 Vbeta and 13 Jbeta primers. The assay was immunoSEQ multiplex PCR, and TCRdb's table has in-frame clones only and misses some. The profile shows under 200,000 clones, 60% to 80% of them singletons. The source material was PBMCs. The receptors originated from a woman aged 25 to 45 in good health and CMV-seronegative.

A few counts support this clone. The J gene is TRBJ2-7, the V gene TRBV28; 7 bases are a match to TRBD2. Germline V CDR1 and CDR2: MDHEN, SYDVKM. Trimming removed 3 bases from V and 1 base from J; junction bases left unmatched: 3. The CDR3 has 14 residues. CDR3 loop: CASSLGGGSYEQYF. CDR3 sequence (DNA): TGTGCCAGCAGTTTGGGGGGGGGATCCTACGAGCAGTACTTC.

This chain uses TRBV11-2 with TRBJ1-1, with unresolved D. This CDR3 has 12 amino acids. Germline CDR1 SGHAT, CDR2 FQNNGV. The V gene lost 5 bases and the J gene lost 5 bases, with 9 bases spanning the gap. The CDR3 spells CASSPRGTEAFF. In DNA form, the CDR3 reads TGTGCCAGCAGCCCACGGGGAACTGAAGCTTTCTTT.

This chain uses TRBV30 with TRBJ1-1; D gene ambiguous. The CDR3 consists of 10 residues. Germline values: CDR1 GTSNPN, CDR2 SVGIG (reference sequence). Trimming cost V 5 bases and J 7 bases, with 8 bases left between them. CDR3 residues: CAWGRLEAFF. CDR3 bases: TGTGCCTGGGGCAGGCTTGAAGCTTTCTTT. Filled out from reference TRBV30 and TRBJ1-1, the complete variable domain reads SQTIHQWPATLVQPVGSPLSLECTVEGTSNPNLYWYRQAAGRGLQLLFYSVGIGQISSEVPQNLSASRPQDRQFILSSKKLLLSDSGFYLCAWGRLEAFFGQGTRLTVV.

This clone appeared once. The chain joins TRBV5-6 to TRBJ1-4; possibly TRBD1 for D (5 bases). V lost 4 bases and J lost 7, with 14 bases in between. Germline V gene data show CDR1 as SGHDT and CDR2 as YYEEEE. The CDR3 spans 14 residues. CDR3 sequence: CASSLGTEAEKLFF. CDR3 nucleotides: TGTGCCAGCAGCCTGGGGACTGAGGCTGAAAAACTGTTTTTT.

CDR3 bases: TGTGCCAGCACCCCTCAGCGGGGGACCTACGAGCAGTACTTC. Protein sequence: CASTPQRGTYEQYF. The chain has TRBV7-2 and TRBJ2-7, with 8 bases identical to TRBD2. Germline V gene lookup returns CDR1 SGHTA and CDR2 FQGNSA. The trim removed 7 bases at V and 2 bases at J, leaving 7 bases unmatched. This CDR3 region has 14 residues.

V is TRBV7-2 and J is TRBJ1-1, with D possibly matching TRBD1 (5 bases). Germline CDR1 and CDR2: SGHTA and FQGNSA. V shed 5 bases and J shed 4 bases, with 14 bases lying between them. The CDR3 runs 14 residues. The CDR3 here is CASSPLSGATEAFF. DNA for the CDR3: TGTGCCAGCAGCCCGCTATCTGGGGCCACTGAAGCTTTCTTT.

This clone was detected once. The chain is built from TRBV5-1 and TRBJ1-1; TRBD1 matches 7 bases. J gave up 3 bases and V 2 bases, and 4 bases lay outside the gene matches. Germline loops: CDR1 SGHRS, CDR2 YFSETQ. The CDR3 has 14 residues. Here the CDR3 DNA reads TGCGCCAGCAGCTTACAGGGGCTAGACACTGAAGCTTTCTTT. Translated: CASSLQGLDTEAFF.

This chain uses TRBV5-1 with TRBJ2-7; TRBD1 matches 8 bases. The germline V gene encodes CDR1 SGHRS and CDR2 YFSETQ. V gave up 0 bases and J gave up 5 bases; unmatched junction bases: 4. This CDR3 has 14 residues. CDR3 sequence (DNA): TGCGCCAGCAGCTTGGACGGGACAGGCGACGAGCAGTACTTC. It translates to CASSLDGTGDEQYF.

The chain uses TRBV2 and TRBJ1-1, with 8 bases lining up with TRBD1. J gave up 5 bases and V 3 bases, and 2 bases lay outside the gene matches. Germline V lookup: CDR1 SNHLY, CDR2 FYNNEI. The CDR3 contains 13 residues. DNA for the CDR3: TGTGCCAGCAGTGACAGGGGGCGGACTGAAGCTTTCTTT. It encodes CASSDRGRTEAFF.

The gene calls are TRBV9 and TRBJ1-2, with D perhaps matching TRBD1 (6 bases). The germline CDR1 and CDR2 sequences are SGDLS and YYNGEE. V dropped 2 bases and J dropped 8 bases, with 16 bases sitting between them. The CDR3 is 14 residues long. Here the CDR3 DNA reads TGTGCCAGCAGCGTGGGGGCAGGGCCTGAAGGCTACACCTTC. The encoded protein is CASSVGAGPEGYTF.